What follows are 26 T cell receptor beta chains derived from one specimen sequenced in a study of Ad26.COV2.S vaccination and SARS-CoV-2 variants. Here immunoSEQ multiplex PCR was the method, and the copy in TCRdb shows in-frame clones only, minus some. The repertoire holds 510,000 or so clones, with around 88% as singletons. Treatment reported: some 19 received Ad26.COV2.S at low or high dose, single or two shots; 5 received placebo; per-sample allocation not given. The investigators took samples on day 63 after the first vaccine or placebo injection. This specimen was peripheral blood, taken in a trial of Ad26.COV2.S vaccine versus placebo. Receptor source: a person aged 18-60 years who received the Ad26.COV2.S COVID-19 vaccine or a placebo.

The chain uses TRBV6-2 or TRBV6-3 and TRBJ2-3; D gene unclear. The CDR3 contains 12 residues. Trimming removed 6 bases at V and 4 bases at J, with 8 bases between. Germline V gives CDR1 MNHEY, CDR2 SVGEGT. The CDR3 region is CASSLVPDTQYF. The CDR3 DNA reads as TGTGCCAGCAGCCTTGTGCCAGATACGCAGTATTTT.

The rearrangement uses TRBV28 and TRBJ2-5, with D possibly being TRBD1 or TRBD2 (7 bases each). Trimming took 6 bases from V and 2 from J, leaving 10 bases between them. The CDR3 loop spans 13 amino acids. Germline CDR1 MDHEN, CDR2 SYDVKM. Written as DNA, the CDR3 is TGTGCCAGCAGGCAGGGGGGGCAAGAGACCCAGTACTTC. As protein: CASRQGGQETQYF.

This chain uses TRBV19 with TRBJ1-1, with D tentatively TRBD1 (6 bases). The CDR3 has 14 residues. Per germline, CDR1 LNHDA and CDR2 SQIVND (reference sequence). V was clipped by 9 bases and J by 4 bases, with 18 bases between them. Written as DNA, the CDR3 is TGTGCCAGCACTACAAAAGGGGGAGGCACTGAAGCTTTCTTT. Residues: CASTTKGGGTEAFF.

This chain links TRBV7-2 with TRBJ2-1, with no clear D. The CDR3 has 14 residues. Trimming cost V 1 base and J 5 bases, with 9 bases left between them. The germline V gene encodes CDR1 SGHTA and CDR2 FQGNSA. The CDR3 loop is CASSLDSRNNEQFF. CDR3 DNA sequence: TGTGCCAGCAGCTTAGATAGCCGAAACAATGAGCAGTTCTTC.

The chain is built from TRBV9 and TRBJ2-3; perhaps TRBD1 as D (5 bases). The CDR3 covers 15 residues. Trimming took 1 base from V and 0 from J, leaving 9 bases between them. The germline V gene encodes CDR1 SGDLS and CDR2 YYNGEE. The CDR3 DNA reads as TGTGCCAGCAGCGTACTAGGACAAAGCACAGATACGCAGTATTTT. It yields the protein CASSVLGQSTDTQYF.

The chain uses TRBV30 and TRBJ1-2; D is unresolved. The CDR3 extends over 11 amino acids. In germline, CDR1 is GTSNPN, CDR2 SVGIG (reference sequence). Trimming removed 4 bases at V and 6 bases at J, with 9 bases between. CDR3 protein: CAWTEGDGYTF. DNA of the CDR3: TGTGCCTGGACAGAAGGCGATGGCTACACCTTC.

The J gene is TRBJ2-7, the V gene TRBV19, with a weak D call TRBD1 (5 bases). V gave up 10 bases and J gave up 5 bases, with 21 bases separating them. Per the germline V gene, CDR1 is LNHDA and CDR2 is SQIVND (reference sequence). The CDR3 totals 14 residues. DNA for the CDR3: TGTGCCACCACCCCCCGGGCAGGGTCCCACGAGCAGTACTTC. Translated, it gives CATTPRAGSHEQYF. The whole variable domain, filled in from reference TRBV19 and TRBJ2-7, reads DGGITQSPKYLFRKEGQNVTLSCEQNLNHDAMYWYRQDPGQGLRLIYYSQIVNDFQKGDIAEGYSVSREKKESFPLTVTSAQKNPTAFYLCATTPRAGSHEQYFGPGTRLTVT.

This clone has a single count. The J gene is TRBJ2-3, the V gene TRBV7-8; D is uncertain. Per the germline V gene, CDR1 is SGHVS and CDR2 is FQNEAQ. The CDR3 covers 13 residues. Trimming cost V 4 bases and J 8 bases, with 13 bases left between them. Here the CDR3 DNA reads TGTGCCAGCAGCTCAACGCCAGTCGGTACGCAGTATTTT. Its translation: CASSSTPVGTQYF.

V and J are TRBV7-9 and TRBJ2-7, with TRBD2 matching 11 bases. Germline V CDR1 and CDR2: SEHNR, FQNEAQ (reference sequence). CDR3 length: 14 amino acids. V was pared by 5 bases and J by 4 bases, with 4 bases of the junction left unmatched. DNA for the CDR3: TGTGCCAGCAGCGACCTAGCGGGGGGATACGAGCAGTACTTC. This codes for CASSDLAGGYEQYF.

On this clone: Different DNA sequences within this sample yield the same CDR3. The chain carries TRBV7-9 and TRBJ1-2, with D possibly matching TRBD1 (5 bases). Germline-derived CDR1 and CDR2 are SEHNR and FQNEAQ (reference sequence). V was trimmed by 1 base and J by 0 bases, leaving 6 bases between them. This CDR3 comprises 14 residues. The DNA for the CDR3 is TGTGCCAGCAGCTTAGTGGGGGCTAACTATGGCTACACCTTC. Translated: CASSLVGANYGYTF.

The chain links TRBV4-2 to TRBJ1-2; D is ambiguous. The V gene lost 0 bases and the J gene lost 4 bases, with 12 bases spanning the gap. This CDR3 is 15 amino acids long. The germline gives CDR1 LGHNA, CDR2 YNFKEQ. The CDR3 here is CASSQDYEAFYGYTF. DNA of the CDR3: TGTGCCAGCAGCCAAGATTACGAAGCTTTCTATGGCTACACCTTC.

To note about this clone: Different DNA sequences within this sample yield the same CDR3. CDR3 region: CASSLAGGNTEAFF. The DNA of the CDR3 is TGCGCCAGCAGCTTGGCCGGGGGGAACACTGAAGCTTTCTTT. V is TRBV5-1 and J is TRBJ1-1; D perhaps matches TRBD1 (5 bases). The germline V gene encodes CDR1 SGHRS and CDR2 YFSETQ. CDR3 length equals 14 residues. Trimming left V 0 bases short and J 1 base short, with 7 bases between.

This clone appeared many times. Other DNA variants within this sample encode the same CDR3. The V gene is TRBV28, the J gene TRBJ1-5; the D gene is possibly TRBD1 (5 bases). This CDR3 region has 12 residues. Germline CDR1 is MDHEN and CDR2 is SYDVKM. Trimming removed 6 bases at V and 6 bases at J, with 9 bases between. The CDR3 DNA sequence: TGTGCCAGCAGGGGCGGGGGTCAGCCCCAGCATTTT. It translates to CASRGGGQPQHF.

J is TRBJ2-2 and V is TRBV4-2; tentative D call: TRBD2 (6 bases). Trimming took off 2 bases at V and 9 bases at J, with 28 bases between the two ends. The CDR3 spans 19 residues. The V gene's germline CDR1 is LGHNA and CDR2 YNFKEQ. The CDR3 nucleotides are TGTGCCAGCAGCCAACTCAAGATAAGGGCCCGGGACTTCGACCGGGAGCTGTTTTTT. Translated: CASSQLKIRARDFDRELFF.

In nucleotides, the CDR3 is TGTGCCAGCAGGGGGCAGACCTACGAGCAGTACTTC. This codes for CASRGQTYEQYF. This chain connects TRBV6-5 to TRBJ2-7, with a possible D match to TRBD1 (5 bases). CDR3 length: 12 residues. The V and J ends lost 6 bases and 2 bases respectively, with 8 bases between them. From germline, CDR1 is MNHEY and CDR2 SVGAGI.

The chain has TRBV30 and TRBJ1-6; TRBD1 agrees at 8 bases. This CDR3 is built from 14 residues. Looked up from germline, CDR1 is GTSNPN and CDR2 is SVGIG (reference sequence). After removal of 2 bases from V and 7 bases from J, the junction contained 4 bases not matched to a gene. This CDR3 reads CAWSPRTGNSPLHF. The CDR3 DNA reads TGTGCCTGGAGTCCCCGGACAGGGAATTCACCCCTCCACTTT.

The rearrangement links TRBV6-2 or TRBV6-3 to TRBJ1-5, with TRBD1 identical over 11 bases. Germline CDR1 and CDR2: MNHEY and SVGEGT. Losses at the gene ends were 5 bases for V and 4 bases for J; bases not matched to a gene: 10. The CDR3 has 17 residues. CDR3 region: CASSTRTGGSNNQPQHF. CDR3 nucleotides: TGTGCCAGCAGTACTAGGACAGGGGGCTCTAATAATCAGCCCCAGCATTTT.

This chain uses TRBV3-1 (or the pseudogene TRBV3-2) with TRBJ1-1, with a weak D call TRBD1 (5 bases). The CDR3 runs 14 residues. V lost 1 base to trimming and J lost 10 bases, with 16 bases between them. The V gene's germline CDR1 is LGHDT and CDR2 YNNKEL (reference sequence). CDR3 nucleotide sequence: TGTGCCAGCAGCCAAGTCGGGGGGACCCCCCGAGCTTTCTTT. Translation: CASSQVGGTPRAFF.

The V call is TRBV20-1, the J call TRBJ1-2; TRBD1 might be the D (5 bases). The CDR3 is 14 amino acids. CDR1 DFQATT and CDR2 SNEGSKA come from the germline V gene (reference sequence). Trimming shortened V by 3 bases and J by 3 bases, and 14 bases separated the two germline ends. The CDR3 spells CSASGAPGDYGYTF. CDR3 sequence (DNA): TGCAGTGCTAGTGGGGCACCGGGGGACTATGGCTACACCTTC.

The J gene is TRBJ2-5, the V gene TRBV10-3; D is perhaps TRBD2 (5 bases). Trimming cost V 4 bases and J 8 bases, with 11 bases left between them. This CDR3 region has 12 residues. Per the germline V gene, CDR1 is ENHRY and CDR2 is SYGVKD. CDR3 bases: TGTGCCATCAGTGCGGGGTTGGCAACCCAGTACTTC. Translated, it gives CAISAGLATQYF.

The chain carries TRBV10-3 and TRBJ2-7; D remains unclear. The germline V gene has CDR1 ENHRY and CDR2 SYGVKD. Trimming took 4 bases from V and 1 from J, leaving 5 bases between them. The CDR3 runs 12 residues. Written as DNA, the CDR3 is TGTGCCATCAGTGTGGGTTCCTACGAGCAGTACTTC. This encodes CAISVGSYEQYF.

This chain joins TRBV28 and TRBJ1-6; 7 nucleotides agree with TRBD1. This CDR3 contains 16 residues. Germline V gene data show CDR1 as MDHEN and CDR2 as SYDVKM. With V trimmed by 1 base and J by 3 bases, 3 bases remained unmatched. Written as DNA, the CDR3 is TGTGCCAGCAGTTTATTAGGGACAGACTATAATTCACCCCTCCACTTT. Its protein product is CASSLLGTDYNSPLHF.

V is TRBV5-1 and J is TRBJ1-1, with 7 bases matching TRBD1. The CDR3 spans 14 residues. Trimming removed 4 bases from V and 3 bases from J; junction bases left unmatched: 6. CDR1 is SGHRS and CDR2 is YFSETQ in the germline V gene. CDR3 amino acids: CASSPEQGYTEAFF. The CDR3 DNA follows: TGCGCCAGCAGCCCTGAACAGGGGTACACTGAAGCTTTCTTT. The entire variable domain, with the rest obtained from reference TRBV5-1 and TRBJ1-1, is as follows: KAGVTQTPRYLIKTRGQQVTLSCSPISGHRSVSWYQQTPGQGLQFLFEYFSETQRNKGNFPGRFSGRQFSNSRSEMNVSTLELGDSALYLCASSPEQGYTEAFFGQGTRLTVV.

The chain is built from TRBV11-2 and TRBJ2-5; 8 bases are a match to TRBD1. J gave up 3 bases and V 5 bases, and 5 bases lay outside the gene matches. Germline CDR1 SGHAT, CDR2 FQNNGV. This CDR3 comprises 14 residues. The CDR3 loop is CASSGTGGEETQYF. CDR3 nucleotide sequence: TGTGCCAGCAGCGGCACAGGGGGTGAAGAGACCCAGTACTTC.

The chain couples TRBV11-2 to TRBJ1-2; the D gene is possibly TRBD1 (6 bases). This CDR3 is built from 14 residues. V was clipped by 0 bases and J by 8 bases, with 13 bases between them. CDR1 SGHAT and CDR2 FQNNGV come from the germline V gene. CDR3 sequence: CASSLDSGGRGYTF. DNA of the CDR3: TGTGCCAGCAGCTTAGATTCTGGGGGCCGGGGCTACACCTTC.

CDR3 bases: TGTGCCAGCAGGGACCCCACGGGACTAGGGAGCAATGAGCAGTTCTTC. As protein: CASRDPTGLGSNEQFF. The V gene is TRBV7-2, the J gene TRBJ2-1; 8 bases align to TRBD2. The length of the CDR3 is 16 residues. Trimming took 6 bases from V and 6 from J; bases not matched to a gene: 13. Germline values: CDR1 SGHTA, CDR2 FQGNSA.